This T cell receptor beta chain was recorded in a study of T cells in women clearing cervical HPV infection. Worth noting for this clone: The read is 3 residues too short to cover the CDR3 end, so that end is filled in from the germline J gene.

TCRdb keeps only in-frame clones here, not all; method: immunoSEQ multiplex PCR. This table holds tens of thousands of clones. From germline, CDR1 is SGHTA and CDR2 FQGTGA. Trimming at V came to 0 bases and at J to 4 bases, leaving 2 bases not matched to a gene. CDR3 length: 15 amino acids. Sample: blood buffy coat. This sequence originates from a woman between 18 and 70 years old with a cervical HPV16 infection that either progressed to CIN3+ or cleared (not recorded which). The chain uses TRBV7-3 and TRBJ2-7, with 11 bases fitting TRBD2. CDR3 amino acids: CASSLTSGGGYEQYF. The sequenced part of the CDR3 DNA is TGTGCCAGCAGCTTAACTAGCGGGGGGGGATACGAG.